This T cell receptor (beta chain) was sequenced in a study of early T cells in non-severe SARS-CoV-2 infection. Germline trimming cut 5 bases from V and 3 bases from J; bases unmatched to any gene: 6. Looked up from germline, CDR1 is SQVTM and CDR2 is ANQGSEA. The CDR3 length is 15 residues. TCRdb passed the 5' RACE reads through MiXCR, listing each CDR3 protein once. The sample has 70,000 to 85,000 distinct CDR3 sequences, around an eighth seen once. This clonotype was seen only a few times. The chain carries TRBV29-1 and TRBJ2-1; TRBD2 matches at 11 bases. Sequenced material: whole blood. The sequence came from an adult who was a healthcare worker with PCR-confirmed SARS-CoV-2 infection or an uninfected control (not recorded which). The CDR3 region is CSVLGLAGLYNEQFF. The DNA for the CDR3 is TGCAGCGTTCTCGGACTAGCGGGCCTCTACAATGAGCAGTTCTTC.